One and the same sample provided the 15 T cell receptor beta chains below, sequenced in a study of T-cell reconstitution after alpha-beta-depleted transplantation in children. The authors prepared the TCRbeta library with unique molecular identifiers. TCRdb analysed the PCR reads with MiXCR anew, one entry per CDR3 protein. The repertoire holds 550,000 to 800,000 distinct CDR3 sequences, 10% to 15% seen once, with 0.75% to 0.85% in the top ten. The starting material was PBMCs, obtained before TCRalphabeta/CD19-depleted stem cell transplant. These receptors all stem from a girl aged 2 to 10 with congenital amegakaryocytic thrombocytopenia, due to receive a stem cell transplant.

The sample holds many counts of this clonotype. The CDR3, as DNA: TGTGCCAGCAGCTTGACTAGCGTCGCAGATACGCAGTATTTT. As protein: CASSLTSVADTQYF. The rearrangement uses TRBV7-9 and TRBJ2-3, with 8 positions matching TRBD2. J gave up 4 bases and V 3 bases, and 3 bases lay outside the gene matches. The CDR3 is made up of 14 amino acids. Germline lookup yields CDR1 SEHNR and CDR2 FQNEAQ (reference sequence). Using reference TRBV7-9 and TRBJ2-3 for the parts outside the CDR3, the full variable domain is DTGVSQNPRHKITKRGQNVTFRCDPISEHNRLYWYRQTLGQGPEFLTYFQNEAQLEKSRLLSDRFSAERPKGSFSTLEIQRTEQGDSAMYLCASSLTSVADTQYFGPGTRLTVL.

A few counts support this clonotype. This rearrangement joins TRBV20-1 to TRBJ2-3; D possibly corresponds to TRBD2 (6 bases). The germline gives CDR1 DFQATT, CDR2 SNEGSKA (reference sequence). Trimming removed 1 base from V and 1 base from J, with 15 bases in between. The CDR3 sequence is 16 residues long. CDR3 in DNA: TGCAGTGCTAGAGGTGCGCGAGCGGGTGGCACAGATACGCAGTATTTT. Translating it yields CSARGARAGGTDTQYF.

This clonotype was counted at least ten times. The chain employs TRBV6-5 and TRBJ2-2; D call uncertain. The CDR3 has 13 residues. The germline V gene encodes CDR1 MNHEY and CDR2 SVGAGI. Trimming shortened V by 2 bases and J by 3 bases, and 4 bases separated the two germline ends. This chain's CDR3 is CASSYVDTGELFF. CDR3 coding DNA: TGTGCCAGCAGTTACGTCGACACCGGGGAGCTGTTTTTT.

This clonotype was counted many times. The rearrangement joins TRBV5-1 to TRBJ2-7, with D uncertain. This CDR3 spans 13 amino acids. V dropped 0 bases and J dropped 7 bases, with 11 bases sitting between them. The V gene's germline CDR1 is SGHRS and CDR2 YFSETQ. The CDR3 nucleotides read TGCGCCAGCAGCTTGGGACTGGGTTCGGAGCAGTACTTC. Encoded protein: CASSLGLGSEQYF.

This clonotype was observed once. The genes are TRBV5-1 and TRBJ1-1; 9 bases line up with TRBD1. V shed 0 bases and J 6 bases; nucleotides not matched to a gene: 9. Germline loops: CDR1 SGHRS, CDR2 YFSETQ. This CDR3 has 16 residues. This CDR3 is CASSLGPRDRDAEAFF. In nucleotides, the CDR3 is TGCGCCAGCAGCTTGGGACCCCGGGACAGGGATGCTGAAGCTTTCTTT.

This clonotype was seen many times. The CDR3 is CATSRGIAEYNEQFF. DNA for the CDR3: TGTGCCACCAGCAGAGGGATAGCGGAGTACAATGAGCAGTTCTTC. The chain employs TRBV15 and TRBJ2-1; D perhaps matches TRBD2 (6 bases). Trimming shortened V by 1 base and J by 4 bases, and 11 bases separated the two germline ends. The germline gives CDR1 LNHNV, CDR2 YYDKDF (reference sequence). The length of the CDR3 is 15 residues. Complete variable domain (other parts from reference TRBV15 and TRBJ2-1): DAMVIQNPRYQVTQFGKPVTLSCSQTLNHNVMYWYQQKSSQAPKLLFHYYDKDFNNEADTPDNFQSRRPNTSFCFLDIRSPGLGDTAMYLCATSRGIAEYNEQFFGPGTRLTVL.

The sample holds a few counts of this clonotype. The rearrangement joins TRBV6-2 or TRBV6-3 to TRBJ2-7; TRBD2 is a possible D gene (6 bases). Germline lookup yields CDR1 MNHEY and CDR2 SVGEGT. The ends were cut back, 0 bases at V and 6 bases at J, with 15 bases in the middle. This CDR3 is built from 15 residues. In DNA form, the CDR3 reads TGTGCCAGCAGTTACTCAGCAACTAGCAGGGCCGAGCAGTACTTC. Its protein product is CASSYSATSRAEQYF.

The chain couples TRBV7-9 to TRBJ2-3; TRBD1 matches at 11 bases. This CDR3 has 16 amino acids. The germline CDR1 and CDR2 sequences are SEHNR and FQNEAQ (reference sequence). J lost 3 bases, V lost 4 bases, and 6 bases had no gene match. The CDR3 reads CASSYGTGGKTDTQYF. The CDR3 bases are TGTGCCAGCAGCTACGGGACAGGGGGGAAAACAGATACGCAGTATTTT.

In this sample, this clonotype turned up many times. V gene TRBV29-1 combines with J gene TRBJ2-1; 12 bases are shared with TRBD2. After removal of 6 bases from V and 4 bases from J, the junction contained 7 bases not matched to a gene. The germline CDR1 and CDR2 sequences are SQVTM and ANQGSEA. The CDR3 has 15 residues. In DNA form, the CDR3 reads TGCAGCGTCACCCGGGGGACTAGCGGGTACAATGAGCAGTTCTTC. Protein product: CSVTRGTSGYNEQFF.

There are a few counts of this clonotype. The J gene is TRBJ2-7, the V gene TRBV30; TRBD2 might be the D (6 bases). Germline CDR1 and CDR2: GTSNPN and SVGIG (reference sequence). V lost 0 bases and J lost 4, with 13 bases in between. This CDR3 region has 14 residues. The DNA for the CDR3 is TGTGCCTGGAGTGTCGGAACTAGCCCGTACGAGCAGTACTTC. The encoded protein is CAWSVGTSPYEQYF.

This clonotype has just a few counts. V and J are TRBV12-3 or TRBV12-4 and TRBJ2-1; D not resolved. Trimming stripped 1 base from V and 7 bases from J, with 20 bases between. This CDR3 has 17 amino acids. The CDR3 region has the DNA TGTGCCAGCAGTTTAGTGGTTCTTGCTATGGCTAGGAATGAGCAGTTCTTC. Amino acid sequence: CASSLVVLAMARNEQFF.

This clonotype was counted ten times or more. The rearrangement links TRBV20-1 to TRBJ2-5; D possibly corresponds to TRBD2 (5 bases). V was trimmed by 5 bases and J by 3 bases, leaving 10 bases between them. Germline V CDR1 and CDR2: DFQATT, SNEGSKA (reference sequence). This CDR3 spans 12 amino acids. Written as DNA, the CDR3 is TGCAGTGCTGGACGGCGGGAAGAGACCCAGTACTTC. It yields the protein CSAGRREETQYF.

Only a few counts were recorded for this clonotype. V gene TRBV3-1 combines with J gene TRBJ2-1; D unclear. Germline assignment: CDR1 LGHDT and CDR2 YNNKEL (reference sequence). The length of the CDR3 is 14 residues. The V end was cut by 1 base, the J end by 9 bases, with 13 bases between. CDR3 DNA: TGTGCCAGCAGCCAAGTTTTAGTATCCTGTGAGCAGTTCTTC. This sequence encodes CASSQVLVSCEQFF.

This clonotype was seen many times. V gene TRBV5-1 combines with J gene TRBJ2-3; 7 bases are a match to TRBD1. The CDR3 is 16 residues long. Trimming at V came to 5 bases and at J to 0 bases, leaving 9 bases not matched to a gene. Germline loops: CDR1 SGHRS, CDR2 YFSETQ. The CDR3 loop is CASRNTGEGSTDTQYF. The CDR3 DNA reads TGCGCCAGCAGAAATACAGGGGAAGGCAGCACAGATACGCAGTATTTT.

This clonotype occurred many times. The V gene is TRBV20-1, the J gene TRBJ2-2; 8 bases match TRBD2. Germline CDR1 is DFQATT and CDR2 is SNEGSKA (reference sequence). Trimming at V came to 3 bases and at J to 7 bases, leaving 4 bases not matched to a gene. The CDR3 covers 13 residues. The CDR3 here is CSASGRVGGELFF. CDR3 nucleotides: TGCAGTGCTAGCGGGAGGGTCGGCGGGGAGCTGTTTTTT.